This entry lists 32 T cell receptor beta chains sequenced from one sample in a study of T cell repertoires in cytomegalovirus infection. These receptors' antigens are unknown. TCRdb independently ran MiXCR on the reads; one entry per CDR3 protein. This sample has fewer than 1,000,000 distinct CDR3 sequences, with less than 35% found just once. This sample comprised cultured CD8+ T cells from PBMCs, obtained from culture after CMV antigen stimulation. These receptors were collected from a human donor in good health (CMV status not recorded). Some clones in this sample may be carry-over from other donors' samples.

The chain has TRBV2 and TRBJ1-2; maybe TRBD1 (5 bases). The germline gives CDR1 SNHLY, CDR2 FYNNEI. Trimming left V 9 bases short and J 10 bases short, with 24 bases between. The CDR3 totals 14 residues. The DNA for the CDR3 is TGTGCCAGACAAGTCCAGGGCCTGGTAGTCGACTACACCTTC. This gives the protein CARQVQGLVVDYTF.

The table lists this clonotype with many counts. The chain links TRBV7-6 to TRBJ1-3; D remains ambiguous. The CDR3 spans 14 residues. The V and J ends lost 1 base and 4 bases respectively, with 8 bases between them. Per germline, CDR1 SGHVS and CDR2 FNYEAQ. The CDR3 bases are TGTGCCAGCAGCTTAGATGGCCGCGGAAACACCATATATTTT. This sequence encodes CASSLDGRGNTIYF.

This clonotype was seen more than once but under ten times. The chain is built from TRBV28 and TRBJ2-2, with 8 bases aligning to TRBD2. Germline loops: CDR1 MDHEN, CDR2 SYDVKM. V shed 2 bases and J 4 bases; nucleotides not matched to a gene: 6. This CDR3 contains 16 residues. The CDR3 loop reads CASSLLAGVGTGELFF. The CDR3 nucleotides read TGTGCCAGCAGTTTACTAGCGGGTGTGGGCACCGGGGAGCTGTTTTTT.

This clonotype was seen a handful of times. V is TRBV5-1 and J is TRBJ2-7; the D gene is possibly TRBD2 (5 bases). The CDR3 contains 13 residues. With 1 base removed from V and 6 bases from J, the gap between germline ends came to 11 bases. The germline gives CDR1 SGHRS, CDR2 YFSETQ. CDR3: CASSLFVEGEQYV. Written as DNA, the CDR3 is TGCGCCAGCAGCTTGTTCGTAGAGGGCGAGCAGTACGTC.

This clonotype has ten or more counts. The CDR3 sequence is CASSEWDGPNEQFF. As DNA, the CDR3 is TGTGCCAGCAGCGAGTGGGACGGCCCCAATGAGCAGTTCTTC. The rearrangement joins TRBV7-9 to TRBJ2-1; D may be TRBD1 or TRBD2 (5 bases each). V lost 5 bases and J lost 6, with 14 bases in between. The CDR3 is made up of 14 amino acids. In germline, CDR1 is SEHNR, CDR2 FQNEAQ (reference sequence).

The rearrangement uses TRBV6-1 and TRBJ2-4, with unresolved D. Trimming cost V 8 bases and J 4 bases, with 9 bases left between them. The V gene's germline CDR1 is MNHNS and CDR2 SASEGT. This CDR3 spans 12 amino acids. CDR3 coding DNA: TGTGCCAGCGTAGGCGGAAAAAACATTCAGTACTTC. It encodes CASVGGKNIQYF.

This clonotype was detected a few times. V is TRBV7-9 and J is TRBJ2-5, with D possibly matching TRBD1 (6 bases). Trimming pared 6 bases from V and 2 bases from J, leaving 10 bases between. The CDR3 spans 13 residues. Germline loops: CDR1 SEHNR, CDR2 FQNEAQ (reference sequence). The CDR3 region has the DNA TGTGCCAGCAGAGACAGGTATCAAGAGACCCAGTACTTC. Translating it yields CASRDRYQETQYF.

This clonotype has a handful of counts. The chain joins TRBV6-2 or TRBV6-3 to TRBJ2-7; 7 bases are a match to TRBD1. V dropped 4 bases and J dropped 3; count of bases not matched to a gene: 15. CDR3 length: 17 amino acids. From germline, CDR1 is MNHEY and CDR2 SVGEGT. DNA of the CDR3: TGTGCCAGCAGTTCGTTAACCGGGACAGAGTTCGGCTACGAGCAGTACTTC. Translated: CASSSLTGTEFGYEQYF.

This clonotype showed up just a few times. The chain couples TRBV29-1 to TRBJ2-7; 7 nucleotides align to TRBD1. Germline CDR1 reads SQVTM; CDR2 reads ANQGSEA. V dropped 4 bases and J dropped 0; count of bases not matched to a gene: 3. This CDR3 has 13 residues. The CDR3 loop is CSVGQGDSYEQYF. CDR3 DNA sequence: TGCAGCGTTGGACAGGGCGACTCCTACGAGCAGTACTTC.

V gene TRBV5-6 combines with J gene TRBJ2-1, with 7 bases aligning to TRBD1. The CDR3 totals 16 residues. Trimming cost V 0 bases and J 3 bases; bases outside gene matches: 6. The germline CDR1 and CDR2 sequences are SGHDT and YYEEEE. The CDR3 DNA sequence: TGTGCCAGCAGCTTGGAAGTAGGGGGCGTCTACAATGAGCAGTTCTTC. This sequence encodes CASSLEVGGVYNEQFF.

This clonotype was counted once. The CDR3 DNA reads TGTGCCAGCAGCTCGCGGAACCACAACTATGGCTACACCTTC. Translating it yields CASSSRNHNYGYTF. This chain joins TRBV5-6 and TRBJ1-2; no clear D. This CDR3 contains 14 residues. V was clipped by 3 bases and J by 2 bases, with 11 bases between them. Germline lookup yields CDR1 SGHDT and CDR2 YYEEEE.

This clonotype was detected only a few times. V gene TRBV7-6 combines with J gene TRBJ1-2, with 10 bases matching TRBD1. Germline V CDR1 and CDR2: SGHVS, FNYEAQ. The CDR3 is 15 amino acids. V shed 5 bases and J 5 bases; nucleotides not matched to a gene: 8. As DNA, the CDR3 is TGTGCCAGCAGCGACGGGACAGGGGACGGTTATGGCTACACCTTC. Encoded protein: CASSDGTGDGYGYTF.

This rearrangement joins TRBV27 to TRBJ2-1, with TRBD1 matching over 8 bases. CDR3 length equals 14 residues. Germline V lookup: CDR1 MNHEY, CDR2 SMNVEV (reference sequence). Trimming cost V 5 bases and J 10 bases; bases outside gene matches: 10. The CDR3 loop is CASSPTGQAKEQFF. The CDR3 DNA sequence: TGTGCCAGCAGTCCCACGGGACAGGCTAAGGAGCAGTTCTTC.

Only a few counts were recorded for this clonotype. The genes are TRBV6-5 and TRBJ1-1; D gene uncertain. The germline V gene has CDR1 MNHEY and CDR2 SVGAGI. V gave up 6 bases and J gave up 6 bases, with 8 bases separating them. The CDR3 is 11 residues long. For the CDR3, the DNA is TGTGCCAGCAGCAACACCGCTGAAGCTTTCTTT. Its protein is CASSNTAEAFF.

V is TRBV7-9 and J is TRBJ2-2; 9 nucleotides align to TRBD2. With 2 bases clipped from V and 0 bases from J, the junction kept 7 bases outside the gene matches. Germline V gene data show CDR1 as SEHNR and CDR2 as FQNEAQ (reference sequence). This CDR3 region has 18 residues. CDR3 nucleotide sequence: TGTGCCAGCAGCTTATTAGTAGCGGGGGCCCCGAACACCGGGGAGCTGTTTTTT. This translates into CASSLLVAGAPNTGELFF.

Comments on this clonotype: It may be a read error: a sequence one base away is much more abundant. The V and J genes are TRBV7-2 and TRBJ2-5; 7 nucleotides align to TRBD2. Germline V gene lookup returns CDR1 SGHTA and CDR2 FQGNSA. This CDR3 has 14 residues. The CDR3 coding sequence is TGTGCCAGCAGCTTGGGGGGGTACCAAGAGACCCAGCACTTC. This codes for CASSLGGYQETQHF.

This clonotype was detected a few times. This chain uses TRBV4-1 with TRBJ2-1; 13 nucleotides agree with TRBD2. Germline CDR1 MGHRA, CDR2 YSYEKL. The CDR3 has 16 amino acids. V shed 1 base and J 9 bases; nucleotides not matched to a gene: 6. This CDR3 reads CASSQVGGLAGSEQFF. CDR3 DNA sequence: TGCGCCAGCAGCCAAGTTGGGGGACTAGCGGGGAGTGAGCAGTTCTTC.

The chain has TRBV19 and TRBJ1-1, with D hard to call. This CDR3 spans 18 amino acids. The germline gives CDR1 LNHDA, CDR2 SQIVND (reference sequence). Trimming removed 5 bases from V and 0 bases from J, with 22 bases in between. The CDR3 region has the DNA TGTGCCAGTAGTCCCTCCCTTCGGCCTCGCCCTATGAACACTGAAGCTTTCTTT. It codes for CASSPSLRPRPMNTEAFF.

In its sample, this clonotype was seen many times. This chain connects TRBV7-2 to TRBJ2-3; 9 bases are shared with TRBD2. The CDR3 runs to 16 residues. V lost 4 bases and J lost 5; bases outside the gene matches: 10. Looked up from germline, CDR1 is SGHTA and CDR2 is FQGNSA. CDR3: CASSSKRGVRGDTQYF. The DNA of the CDR3 is TGTGCCAGCAGCTCGAAGCGGGGGGTTCGGGGAGATACGCAGTATTTT.

This clonotype occurred many times. The chain couples TRBV7-3 to TRBJ2-1, with 14 bases that match TRBD2. The CDR3 has 19 amino acids. Germline CDR1 reads SGHTA; CDR2 reads FQGTGA. The J segment lost 0 bases and the V segment lost 5 bases, leaving 9 bases of the junction unmatched. CDR3 coding DNA: TGTGCCAGCAGCCTCTTGGGACTAGCGGGGGCCAACTCCTACAATGAGCAGTTCTTC. It yields the protein CASSLLGLAGANSYNEQFF.

The chain uses TRBV4-1 and TRBJ1-2; possibly TRBD1 for D (6 bases). The CDR3 has 13 residues. Germline loops: CDR1 MGHRA, CDR2 YSYEKL. V gave up 4 bases and J gave up 8 bases, with 14 bases separating them. The CDR3 loop is CASSPPWGPGYTF. The CDR3, as DNA: TGCGCCAGCAGCCCACCCTGGGGGCCAGGCTACACCTTC.

This clonotype has only a few counts. The chain links TRBV19 to TRBJ1-1; a possible D gene is TRBD1 (6 bases). Trimming shortened V by 3 bases and J by 0 bases, and 14 bases separated the two germline ends. The CDR3 runs to 16 residues. Per germline, CDR1 LNHDA and CDR2 SQIVND (reference sequence). CDR3: CASSILRGPMNTEAFF. In DNA, the CDR3 is TGTGCCAGTAGTATCCTCCGGGGGCCCATGAACACTGAAGCTTTCTTT.

This clonotype showed up just a few times. The chain is built from TRBV6-5 and TRBJ2-2, with 7 bases lining up with TRBD1. The CDR3 loop spans 14 amino acids. The V gene's germline CDR1 is MNHEY and CDR2 SVGAGI. V trimming: 6 bases; J trimming: 4 bases; junction bases outside the gene matches: 5. The CDR3 coding sequence is TGTGCCAGCAGCACGACAGGGTCCACCGGGGAGCTGTTTTTT. Amino acid sequence: CASSTTGSTGELFF.

This clonotype appeared a few times. The gene calls are TRBV29-1 and TRBJ2-7; D is undetermined. Per germline, CDR1 SQVTM and CDR2 ANQGSEA. Trimming shortened V by 2 bases and J by 2 bases, and 10 bases separated the two germline ends. CDR3 length: 13 amino acids. This CDR3 is CSVELSSPYEQYF. The CDR3, as DNA: TGCAGCGTTGAATTGTCCTCTCCCTACGAGCAGTACTTC.

V is TRBV3-1 and J is TRBJ1-2; D not resolved. Germline-derived CDR1 and CDR2 are LGHDT and YNNKEL (reference sequence). The CDR3 is 16 residues long. The V and J ends lost 0 bases and 8 bases respectively, with 19 bases between them. CDR3: CASSQEGRGDPWGYTF. The CDR3 DNA is TGTGCCAGCAGCCAAGAAGGCCGAGGAGATCCTTGGGGCTACACCTTC.

CDR3 nucleotides: TGTGCCAGCACCAGTTTGGGACCGACTGGCACAGATACGCAGTATTTT. Encoded protein: CASTSLGPTGTDTQYF. The chain is built from TRBV12-3 or TRBV12-4 and TRBJ2-3; D may be TRBD1 or TRBD2 (5 bases each). The V end lost 7 bases, the J end lost 1 base, and 18 bases lay between the germline ends. This CDR3 comprises 16 residues.

At least ten counts were recorded for this clonotype. The V call is TRBV7-3, the J call TRBJ2-1; tentatively, D is TRBD2 (5 bases). Trimming took off 4 bases at V and 0 bases at J, with 10 bases between the two ends. The CDR3 loop spans 15 amino acids. Germline V gene sequence: CDR1 SGHTA, CDR2 FQGTGA. CDR3 DNA: TGTGCCAGCAGCTCCGGGGTACCCTCCTACAATGAGCAGTTCTTC. Translating gives CASSSGVPSYNEQFF. Using reference TRBV7-3 and TRBJ2-1 for the parts outside the CDR3, the full variable domain is GAGVSQTPSNKVTEKGKYVELRCDPISGHTALYWYRQSLGQGPEFLIYFQGTGAADDSGLPNDRFFAVRPEGSVSTLKIQRTERGDSAVYLCASSSGVPSYNEQFFGPGTRLTVL.

Only a few counts were recorded for this clonotype. The chain has TRBV6-1 and TRBJ2-1; D is perhaps TRBD1 (6 bases). V gave up 7 bases and J gave up 5 bases, with 12 bases separating them. The CDR3 loop spans 13 amino acids. Germline assignment: CDR1 MNHNS and CDR2 SASEGT. The CDR3 DNA sequence: TGTGCCAGCATTGAGGACAGCAACAATGAGCAGTTCTTC. Its protein product is CASIEDSNNEQFF.

The rearrangement joins TRBV4-1 to TRBJ2-7; D could derive from TRBD1 or TRBD2 (5 bases each). Trimming shortened V by 8 bases and J by 6 bases, and 17 bases separated the two germline ends. The CDR3 has 13 amino acids. Germline values: CDR1 MGHRA, CDR2 YSYEKL. In DNA form, the CDR3 reads TGCGCCAGCGCCCCCAGGGAAGAGGGCGAGCAGTACTTC. Amino acids: CASAPREEGEQYF.

The chain recombines TRBV12-3 or TRBV12-4 with TRBJ2-3; TRBD2 agrees at 12 bases. Trimming at V came to 4 bases and at J to 0 bases, leaving 5 bases not matched to a gene. The CDR3 loop spans 17 amino acids. CDR3 region: CASSSSSGGASTDTQYF. Written as DNA, the CDR3 is TGTGCCAGCAGTTCATCTAGCGGGGGGGCTAGCACAGATACGCAGTATTTT.

In its sample, this clonotype was seen a few times. This rearrangement joins TRBV6-5 to TRBJ1-2; a possible D gene is TRBD1 (6 bases). V lost 0 bases and J 0 bases, leaving 11 bases between the germline ends. Germline CDR1 MNHEY, CDR2 SVGAGI. The CDR3 loop spans 16 amino acids. The CDR3 loop reads CASSYSSSGANYGYTF. CDR3 DNA: TGTGCCAGCAGTTACTCCTCTTCAGGGGCTAACTATGGCTACACCTTC.

The CDR3 sequence is CAIGDGSYEQYV. The CDR3 coding sequence is TGTGCCATCGGGGACGGCTCCTACGAGCAGTACGTC. The chain joins TRBV10-3 to TRBJ2-7; D may be TRBD1 or TRBD2 (5 bases each). V lost 8 bases to trimming and J lost 0 bases, with 8 bases between them. Per germline, CDR1 ENHRY and CDR2 SYGVKD. The CDR3 is made up of 12 amino acids.